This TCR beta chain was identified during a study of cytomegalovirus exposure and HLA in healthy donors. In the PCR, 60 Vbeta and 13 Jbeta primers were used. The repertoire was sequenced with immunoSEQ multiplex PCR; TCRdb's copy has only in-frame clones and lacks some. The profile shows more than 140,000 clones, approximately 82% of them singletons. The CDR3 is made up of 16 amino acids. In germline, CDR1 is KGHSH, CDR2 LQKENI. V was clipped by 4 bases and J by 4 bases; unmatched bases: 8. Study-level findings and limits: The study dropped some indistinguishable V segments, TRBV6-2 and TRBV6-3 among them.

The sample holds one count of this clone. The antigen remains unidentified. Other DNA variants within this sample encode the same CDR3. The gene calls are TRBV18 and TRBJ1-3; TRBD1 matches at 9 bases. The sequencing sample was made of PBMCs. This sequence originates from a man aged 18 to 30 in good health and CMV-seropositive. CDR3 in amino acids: CASSRLQGAGGNTIYF. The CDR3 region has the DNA TGTGCCAGCTCACGCCTACAGGGGGCTGGAGGAAACACCATATATTTT.